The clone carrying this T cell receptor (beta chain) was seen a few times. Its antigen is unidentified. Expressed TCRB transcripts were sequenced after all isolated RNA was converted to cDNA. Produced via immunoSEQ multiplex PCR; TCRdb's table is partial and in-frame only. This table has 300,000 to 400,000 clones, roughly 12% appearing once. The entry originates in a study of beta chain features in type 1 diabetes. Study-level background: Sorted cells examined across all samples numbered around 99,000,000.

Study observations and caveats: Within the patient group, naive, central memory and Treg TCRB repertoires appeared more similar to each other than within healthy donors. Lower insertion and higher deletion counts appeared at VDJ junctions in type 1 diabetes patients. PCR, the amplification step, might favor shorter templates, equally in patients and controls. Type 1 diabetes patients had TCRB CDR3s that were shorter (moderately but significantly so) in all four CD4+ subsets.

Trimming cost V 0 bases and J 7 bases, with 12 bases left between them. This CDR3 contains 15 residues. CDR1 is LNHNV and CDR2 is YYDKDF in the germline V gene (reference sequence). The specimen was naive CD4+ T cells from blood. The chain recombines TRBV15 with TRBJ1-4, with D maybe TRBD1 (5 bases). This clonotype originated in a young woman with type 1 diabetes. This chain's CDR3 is CATSRDPGQGEKLFF. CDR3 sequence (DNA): TGTGCCACCAGCAGAGATCCAGGGCAGGGTGAAAAACTGTTTTTT.